This T cell receptor beta chain is from a study of OX40 agonist ivuxolimab in advanced cancers. Background on the study: Age averaged around 60 years (range 23 to 79), and more than 80% were male.

The CDR3 is made up of 14 amino acids. Germline CDR1 LNHNV, CDR2 YYDKDF (reference sequence). The ends were cut back, 1 base at V and 9 bases at J, with 15 bases in the middle. TCRdb keeps only in-frame clones here, not all; method: immunoSEQ multiplex PCR. The table includes approximately 68,000 clones, more than 75% detected once. The clonotype was recovered from an adult with an advanced solid tumor such as melanoma, head and neck, liver or kidney cancer. Here the sequenced sample was CD4+ or CD8+ T cells sorted from blood, taken in a trial of the OX40 agonist ivuxolimab. This rearrangement joins TRBV15 to TRBJ2-5; D possibly corresponds to TRBD2 (6 bases). The CDR3 nucleotides read TGTGCCACCAGCAGAGGTAGCGGAACGGCGGCCCAGTACTTC. It specifies CATSRGSGTAAQYF.